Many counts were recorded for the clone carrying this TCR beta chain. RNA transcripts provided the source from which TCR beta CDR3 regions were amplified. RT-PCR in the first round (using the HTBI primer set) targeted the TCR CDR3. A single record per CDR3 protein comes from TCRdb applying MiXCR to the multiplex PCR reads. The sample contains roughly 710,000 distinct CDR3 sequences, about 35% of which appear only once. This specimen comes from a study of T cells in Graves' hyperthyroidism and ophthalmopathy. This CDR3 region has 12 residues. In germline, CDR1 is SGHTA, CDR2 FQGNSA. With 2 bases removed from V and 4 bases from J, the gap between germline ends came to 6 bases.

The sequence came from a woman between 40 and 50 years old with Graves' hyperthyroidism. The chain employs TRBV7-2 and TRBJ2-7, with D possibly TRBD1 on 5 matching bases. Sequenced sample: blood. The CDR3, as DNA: TGTGCCAGCAGCTTAACAGGATACGAGCAGTACTTC. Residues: CASSLTGYEQYF.